Listed below are T cell receptor beta chains from one sample, sequenced in a study of OX40 agonist ivuxolimab in advanced cancers. The data were produced by immunoSEQ multiplex PCR, yet TCRdb's version contains in-frame clones alone and is incomplete. The table has 61,000 or so clones, 84% seen once. Here the sequenced sample was CD4+ or CD8+ T cells sorted from blood, taken in a trial of the OX40 agonist ivuxolimab. These receptors came from an adult with an advanced solid tumor such as melanoma, head and neck, liver or kidney cancer. CDR3s include the opening cysteine and the closing phenylalanine or tryptophan. The D gene is left open where the match is weak. Size values are once, few and many counts, or a class for expanded clones, and some rows have none.

v_call	clone_size	j_call	d_call	cdr3_aa	cdr3_nt
TRBV15	NA	TRBJ1-6	NA	CATSRDPDRYNSPLHF	TGTGCCACCAGCAGAGATCCGGACAGATATAATTCACCCCTCCACTTT
TRBV10-3	NA	TRBJ2-6	TRBD1	CAIRAGTGSSGANVLTF	TGTGCCATCAGGGCCGGGACAGGCAGCTCTGGGGCCAACGTCCTGACTTTC
TRBV5-6	NA	TRBJ2-7	TRBD2	CASSLHLAGGYSYEQYF	TGTGCCAGCAGCTTGCATCTAGCGGGGGGCTACTCCTACGAGCAGTACTTC
TRBV5-1	NA	TRBJ2-5	TRBD2	CASSLALAGSLETQYF	TGCGCCAGCAGCTTAGCCCTAGCGGGATCCTTGGAGACCCAGTACTTC
TRBV12-2	NA	TRBJ1-6	NA	CASRLVRANSPLHF	TGTGCAAGTCGCTTAGTCAGGGCAAATTCACCCCTCCACTTT
TRBV10-3	NA	TRBJ1-5	NA	CAISESVVRVQPQHF	TGTGCCATCAGTGAGTCGGTAGTGAGGGTTCAGCCCCAGCATTTT
TRBV7-2	NA	TRBJ2-5	TRBD1	CASSLGQGEGETQYF	TGTGCCAGCAGCTTGGGACAGGGGGAGGGGGAGACCCAGTACTTC
TRBV18	NA	TRBJ2-5	TRBD2	CASSLHRGDPQETQYF	TGTGCCAGCTCACTCCACCGGGGGGACCCTCAAGAGACCCAGTACTTC
TRBV14	NA	TRBJ2-1	NA	CASSVQGFGDEQFF	TGTGCCAGCAGCGTTCAGGGGTTTGGCGATGAGCAGTTCTTC
TRBV19	NA	TRBJ2-1	TRBD1	CASSRPGGNNEQFF	TGTGCCAGTAGTAGGCCAGGGGGAAACAATGAGCAGTTCTTC
TRBV5-4	NA	TRBJ1-2	NA	CASSFLTGYTF	TGTGCCAGCAGCTTCCTAACTGGCTACACCTTC
TRBV27	NA	TRBJ2-1	TRBD1	CASINPRDRGKYEQFF	TGTGCCAGCATCAACCCCCGGGACAGGGGGAAGTATGAGCAGTTCTTC
TRBV10-3	NA	TRBJ1-5	NA	CAISLEGQPQHF	TGTGCCATCAGCCTAGAGGGTCAGCCCCAGCATTTT
TRBV2	NA	TRBJ1-4	NA	CASGAPTGNNEKLFF	TGTGCCAGCGGGGCCCCGACAGGCAACAATGAAAAACTGTTTTTT
TRBV5-1	NA	TRBJ2-3	NA	CASSLGQTSTDTQYF	TGCGCCAGCAGCTTGGGGCAGACCAGCACAGATACGCAGTATTTT
TRBV30	NA	TRBJ2-2	NA	CAWNGNTGELFF	TGTGCCTGGAATGGGAACACCGGGGAGCTGTTTTTT
TRBV30	NA	TRBJ2-5	TRBD2	CAWSVEASGRGGTQYF	TGTGCCTGGAGTGTGGAAGCTAGCGGGAGGGGCGGGACCCAGTACTTC
TRBV4-2	NA	TRBJ2-7	NA	CASSQEEYTLMHYEQYF	TGTGCCAGCAGCCAAGAAGAATACACTCTGATGCACTACGAGCAGTACTTC
TRBV11-2	NA	TRBJ2-3	NA	CASSFGTSGTQYF	TGTGCCAGCAGCTTTGGGACCAGCGGTACGCAGTATTTT
TRBV7-2	NA	TRBJ2-2	NA	CASTSGKETYTGELFF	TGTGCCAGCACTTCCGGGAAGGAGACTTACACCGGGGAGCTGTTTTTT
TRBV30	NA	TRBJ2-7	TRBD1	CAWNRDRGEQYF	TGTGCCTGGAACCGGGACAGGGGCGAGCAGTACTTC
TRBV27	NA	TRBJ2-7	NA	CASSREALAAYEQYF	TGTGCCAGCAGTCGCGAGGCCCTAGCAGCATACGAGCAGTACTTC
TRBV7-9	NA	TRBJ1-2	NA	CASSLDGTEFYGYTF	TGTGCCAGCAGCTTAGATGGCACAGAGTTCTACGGCTACACCTTC
TRBV27	NA	TRBJ1-6	TRBD1	CASSLSFGQGYNSPLHF	TGTGCCAGCAGTTTATCGTTCGGACAGGGCTATAATTCACCCCTCCACTTT
TRBV7-2	NA	TRBJ1-1	NA	CASSPLGDLMAFF	TGTGCCAGCAGCCCCCTGGGGGACCTTATGGCTTTCTTT
TRBV2	NA	TRBJ2-7	NA	CASSEGRAREQYF	TGTGCCAGCAGTGAGGGACGGGCTAGGGAGCAGTACTTC
TRBV10-1	NA	TRBJ2-3	NA	CAAWGQYF	TGCGCCGCCTGGGGGCAGTATTTT
TRBV28	NA	TRBJ2-2	TRBD2	CASSLTGGTGELFF	TGTGCCAGCAGTTTGACGGGGGGAACCGGGGAGCTGTTTTTT
TRBV15	NA	TRBJ2-1	NA	CATSRGREVGSSYNEQFF	TGTGCCACCAGCAGAGGAAGGGAAGTCGGGAGCTCCTACAATGAGCAGTTCTTC
TRBV5-1	NA	TRBJ2-5	TRBD1	CASSPQGDGETQYF	TGCGCCAGCAGCCCCCAGGGGGATGGAGAGACCCAGTACTTC
TRBV19	NA	TRBJ2-3	TRBD2	CASSINLGSASGSSTDTQYF	TGTGCCAGTAGTATAAACTTGGGATCGGCTAGCGGGAGTAGCACAGATACGCAGTATTTT
TRBV28	NA	TRBJ2-4	NA	CASSFLANIQYF	TGTGCCAGCAGTTTCTTGGCAAACATTCAGTACTTC
TRBV10-1	NA	TRBJ1-2	NA	CASRAGTAYGYTF	TGCGCCAGCCGTGCCGGGACCGCTTATGGCTACACCTTC
TRBV28	NA	TRBJ1-3	NA	CASSRTGSGSGNTIYF	TGTGCCAGCAGCCGCACAGGGTCGGGCTCTGGAAACACCATATATTTT
TRBV19	NA	TRBJ2-1	NA	CASQAGAGGLEQFF	TGTGCCAGTCAAGCAGGAGCCGGGGGTCTTGAGCAGTTCTTC
TRBV18	NA	TRBJ2-6	NA	CASSSINSGANVLTF	TGTGCCAGCTCATCCATTAACTCTGGGGCCAACGTCCTGACTTTC
TRBV28	NA	TRBJ1-2	TRBD1	CASTTGGKLNYGYTF	TGTGCCAGCACCACAGGGGGGAAACTTAACTATGGCTACACCTTC
TRBV18	NA	TRBJ1-1	NA	CASSRGLGDTEAFF	TGTGCCAGCTCACGGGGACTCGGGGACACTGAAGCTTTCTTT
TRBV14	NA	TRBJ2-5	NA	CASSTTGSGETQYF	TGTGCCAGCAGCACCACAGGGTCGGGAGAGACCCAGTACTTC
TRBV5-1	NA	TRBJ2-1	TRBD2	CASSLLGLSIAGATYNEQFF	TGCGCCAGCAGCTTGTTGGGCCTCTCAATTGCGGGAGCGACCTACAATGAGCAGTTCTTC
TRBV28	NA	TRBJ1-2	NA	CASSFGVSNYGYTF	TGTGCCAGCAGTTTTGGGGTCTCGAACTATGGCTACACCTTC
TRBV19	once	TRBJ2-3	NA	CASESGQGTDTQYF	TGTGCCAGTGAAAGTGGGCAGGGCACAGATACGCAGTATTTT
TRBV7-9	NA	TRBJ2-1	NA	CASSHGGARLYNEQFF	TGTGCCAGCAGCCATGGGGGCGCGCGTCTCTACAATGAGCAGTTCTTC
TRBV5-4	NA	TRBJ2-7	TRBD1	CASSPPEGQGLTYEQYF	TGTGCCAGCAGCCCTCCGGAGGGACAGGGGTTGACCTACGAGCAGTACTTC
TRBV7-8	NA	TRBJ1-5	NA	CASSQVRNQPQHF	TGTGCCAGCAGCCAAGTACGCAATCAGCCCCAGCATTTT
TRBV9	few	TRBJ1-2	TRBD1	CASSGGQGAIYGYTF	TGTGCCAGCAGCGGCGGACAGGGGGCGATCTATGGCTACACCTTC
TRBV2	NA	TRBJ2-5	NA	CASSQQETQYF	TGTGCCAGCAGTCAACAAGAGACCCAGTACTTC
TRBV21-1	NA	TRBJ2-3	NA	CASPPTDTQYF	TGTGCCAGCCCCCCAACAGATACGCAGTATTTT
TRBV30	NA	TRBJ2-7	TRBD1	CAWSPGTGGAEQYF	TGTGCCTGGAGTCCCGGGACAGGGGGCGCCGAGCAGTACTTC
TRBV6-5	NA	TRBJ2-5	TRBD2	CASRTSGRVQETQYF	TGTGCCAGCAGGACTAGCGGGAGGGTTCAAGAGACCCAGTACTTC
TRBV5-1	NA	TRBJ2-5	NA	CASSATGAYQETQYF	TGCGCCAGCAGCGCTACGGGGGCGTACCAAGAGACCCAGTACTTC
TRBV5-6	NA	TRBJ2-3	TRBD2	CASSLHRGGYTDTQYF	TGTGCCAGCAGCTTGCACCGGGGGGGCTACACAGATACGCAGTATTTT
TRBV29-1	NA	TRBJ2-3	NA	CSAVASSDTQYF	TGCAGCGCGGTGGCGTCATCAGATACGCAGTATTTT
TRBV18	NA	TRBJ2-7	NA	CASSQSSQAYEQYF	TGTGCCAGCTCACAATCCTCACAGGCCTACGAGCAGTACTTC
TRBV9	NA	TRBJ2-2	NA	CASSVGGARNTGELFF	TGTGCCAGCAGCGTAGGAGGGGCCCGGAACACCGGGGAGCTGTTTTTT
TRBV5-1	NA	TRBJ2-5	NA	CASSLGTDWETQYF	TGCGCCAGCAGCTTGGGTACAGACTGGGAGACCCAGTACTTC
TRBV6-1	once	TRBJ1-1	NA	CASSGRSEAFF	TGTGCCAGCAGTGGAAGATCTGAAGCTTTCTTT
TRBV10-3	NA	TRBJ1-2	TRBD1	CAISGGQGLGYTF	TGTGCCATCAGTGGAGGACAGGGGTTAGGCTACACCTTC
TRBV9	NA	TRBJ2-1	TRBD2	CASSVVGSGGAKYNEQFF	TGTGCCAGCAGCGTAGTGGGTAGCGGGGGGGCGAAATACAATGAGCAGTTCTTC